What follows are 14 T cell receptor beta chains derived from one specimen sequenced in a study of CD8 T cells in ankylosing spondylitis. TCRdb reprocessed the 5' RACE reads with MiXCR, giving one entry per CDR3 protein. In the table there are 350,000 to 400,000 distinct CDR3 sequences, 20% to 25% of which are singletons. What was sequenced was blood, either unsorted or a sorted T cell fraction (not recorded which). The receptors derive from a male donor with ankylosing spondylitis or in good health (not recorded which).

This clonotype was seen more than once but under ten times. The J gene is TRBJ1-2, the V gene TRBV15; no definite D call. CDR1 and CDR2 (germline): LNHNV, YYDKDF (reference sequence). The CDR3 spans 15 residues. The germline V and J ends were trimmed by 0 bases and 8 bases, with 16 bases remaining between them. CDR3 DNA sequence: TGTGCCACCAGCAGAGATAAGGGCCCGGGTCGGGGCTACACCTTC. Translating gives CATSRDKGPGRGYTF.

This clonotype turned up a few times. The chain uses TRBV20-1 and TRBJ2-3, with D possibly TRBD2 on 6 matching bases. The V gene lost 6 bases and the J gene lost 4 bases, with 11 bases spanning the gap. This CDR3 region has 12 residues. Looked up from germline, CDR1 is DFQATT and CDR2 is SNEGSKA (reference sequence). CDR3 in amino acids: CSAGTWADTQYF. The CDR3 region has the DNA TGCAGTGCAGGGACTTGGGCAGATACGCAGTATTTT.

This rearrangement joins TRBV13 to TRBJ2-3; the match to TRBD2 covers 13 bases. V was clipped by 4 bases and J by 0 bases; unmatched bases: 10. CDR1 PRHDT and CDR2 FYEKMQ come from the germline V gene (reference sequence). The CDR3 is 19 amino acids. The CDR3 DNA follows: TGTGCCAGCAGCTCCCGACTAGCGGGGGGCACCACTAGCACAGATACGCAGTATTTT. Translated: CASSSRLAGGTTSTDTQYF. The variable domain in full, completed from reference TRBV13 and TRBJ2-3, reads AAGVIQSPRHLIKEKRETATLKCYPIPRHDTVYWYQQGPGQDPQFLISFYEKMQSDKGSIPDRFSAQQFSDYHSELNMSSLELGDSALYFCASSSRLAGGTTSTDTQYFGPGTRLTVL.

The chain combines TRBV3-1 with TRBJ2-1, with 10 bases that match TRBD2. This CDR3 contains 19 residues. With 1 base clipped from V and 4 bases from J, the junction kept 13 bases outside the gene matches. CDR1 is LGHDT and CDR2 is YNNKEL in the germline V gene (reference sequence). CDR3 in amino acids: CASSQGIAGGPLFYNEQFF. The CDR3 DNA follows: TGTGCCAGCAGCCAAGGGATAGCGGGGGGCCCCTTGTTTTACAATGAGCAGTTCTTC.

This sequence joins TRBV14 and TRBJ2-7; D gene ambiguous. Trimming cost V 5 bases and J 2 bases, with 13 bases left between them. In germline, CDR1 is SGHDN, CDR2 FVKESK. The CDR3 length is 14 residues. The CDR3 nucleotides are TGTGCCAGCAGCGATCGGACGCAAACCTACGAGCAGTACTTC. Translation: CASSDRTQTYEQYF.

The chain joins TRBV30 to TRBJ2-3; 9 bases fit TRBD1. J was trimmed by 2 bases and V by 2 bases; bases with no gene match: 8. The CDR3 runs 16 residues. Germline lookup yields CDR1 GTSNPN and CDR2 SVGIG (reference sequence). CDR3: CAWSIGTGSYTDTQYF. The CDR3 nucleotides are TGTGCCTGGAGTATAGGGACAGGGAGTTACACAGATACGCAGTATTTT.

This clonotype was found a few times. This chain connects TRBV29-1 to TRBJ1-2; 9 bases are shared with TRBD1. Germline V gene lookup returns CDR1 SQVTM and CDR2 ANQGSEA. The CDR3 loop spans 16 amino acids. Unmatched junction bases numbered 13, after V lost 3 bases and J lost 5 bases. The CDR3 DNA follows: TGCAGCGTTGATCCCCCATGGGGACAGGGACTTTATGGCTACACCTTC. It encodes CSVDPPWGQGLYGYTF.

The chain has TRBV7-9 and TRBJ2-6, with D perhaps given as TRBD1 or TRBD2 (5 bases each). This CDR3 is built from 15 residues. The V end was cut by 3 bases, the J end by 2 bases, with 8 bases between. CDR1 is SEHNR, CDR2 FQNEAQ, per germline (reference sequence). CDR3: CASSLQGAGANVLTF. For the CDR3, the DNA is TGTGCCAGCAGCTTGCAGGGAGCTGGGGCCAACGTCCTGACTTTC. Based on the CDR3 plus reference TRBV7-9 and TRBJ2-6, the full variable domain is DTGVSQNPRHKITKRGQNVTFRCDPISEHNRLYWYRQTLGQGPEFLTYFQNEAQLEKSRLLSDRFSAERPKGSFSTLEIQRTEQGDSAMYLCASSLQGAGANVLTFGAGSRLTVL.

In its sample, this clonotype was seen a few times. This sequence joins TRBV6-1 and TRBJ2-1; D is perhaps TRBD2 (7 bases). V gave up 2 bases and J gave up 0 bases, with 17 bases separating them. CDR3 length: 18 amino acids. CDR1 is MNHNS, CDR2 SASEGT, per germline. CDR3 residues: CASSEWGGGSGSYNEQFF. As DNA, the CDR3 is TGTGCCAGCAGTGAATGGGGGGGGGGCTCGGGCTCCTACAATGAGCAGTTCTTC.

This clonotype was detected a few times. This chain connects TRBV7-2 to TRBJ2-1, with 10 bases lining up with TRBD2. The CDR3 length is 16 residues. With 5 bases clipped from V and 0 bases from J, the junction kept 4 bases outside the gene matches. Germline V gene data show CDR1 as SGHTA and CDR2 as FQGNSA. The CDR3 DNA follows: TGTGCCAGCAGCGAGGGACTAGCGAGCTCCTACAATGAGCAGTTCTTC. Its protein product is CASSEGLASSYNEQFF.

The rearrangement joins TRBV27 to TRBJ2-1; D perhaps matches TRBD2 (5 bases). The germline V and J ends were trimmed by 5 bases and 3 bases, with 14 bases remaining between them. The CDR3 length is 15 residues. From germline, CDR1 is MNHEY and CDR2 SMNVEV (reference sequence). The CDR3 loop is CASSPGSGYYNEQFF. In nucleotides, the CDR3 is TGTGCCAGCAGTCCAGGTTCGGGATACTACAATGAGCAGTTCTTC.

The V gene is TRBV11-2, the J gene TRBJ2-1; 10 nucleotides line up with TRBD1. This CDR3 contains 16 residues. Germline V gene data show CDR1 as SGHAT and CDR2 as FQNNGV. Losses at the gene ends were 0 bases for V and 10 bases for J; bases not matched to a gene: 9. Written as DNA, the CDR3 is TGTGCCAGCAGCTTAGATTTTGGGACAGGGGCACGGGAGCAGTTCTTC. Its translation is CASSLDFGTGAREQFF.

This clonotype was counted a few times. The V and J genes are TRBV6-5 and TRBJ2-5; 8 positions match TRBD2. The germline gives CDR1 MNHEY, CDR2 SVGAGI. The ends lost 4 bases at V and 0 bases at J; junction bases unmatched: 4. This CDR3 spans 15 amino acids. The CDR3 DNA follows: TGTGCCAGCAGTTCAGCGGGGGCGTACCAAGAGACCCAGTACTTC. This translates into CASSSAGAYQETQYF.

This clonotype was found a few times. The CDR3 spells CASSLVSGTQYF. CDR3 nucleotides: TGTGCCAGCAGCTTAGTTTCAGGGACCCAGTACTTC. The chain carries TRBV7-9 and TRBJ2-5, with D uncertain. Germline V lookup: CDR1 SEHNR, CDR2 FQNEAQ (reference sequence). The CDR3 runs 12 residues. The germline V and J ends were trimmed by 1 base and 7 bases, with 7 bases remaining between them. The complete variable domain, with remaining parts taken from reference TRBV7-9 and TRBJ2-5, reads DTGVSQNPRHKITKRGQNVTFRCDPISEHNRLYWYRQTLGQGPEFLTYFQNEAQLEKSRLLSDRFSAERPKGSFSTLEIQRTEQGDSAMYLCASSLVSGTQYFGPGTRLLVL.